The rows below give T cell receptor beta chains drawn from one sample of a study of blood T cell repertoires in COVID-19. Profiled with immunoSEQ multiplex PCR; TCRdb holds only in-frame clones, not every one. The profile covers about 270,000 clones, with about four fifths appearing a single time and roughly 2.9% taken by the ten largest. The sequenced material came from peripheral blood. The source of these receptors is a woman aged 55-69 years with active or convalescent COVID-19. CDR3s include the opening cysteine and the closing phenylalanine or tryptophan. The D gene is left open where the match is weak. Clone size appears in some rows only: once, few, many, or a class for an expanded clone.

clone size	D gene	J gene	V gene	CDR3 protein	CDR3 DNA
NA	NA	TRBJ1-2	TRBV14	CASSQALGAEYGYTF	TGTGCCAGCAGCCAAGCATTGGGGGCAGAATATGGCTACACCTTC
NA	TRBD2	TRBJ2-2	TRBV7-8	CASSISGSNTGELFF	TGTGCCAGCAGCATTAGCGGGTCGAACACCGGGGAGCTGTTTTTT
NA	TRBD2	TRBJ2-7	TRBV3-1/TRBV3-2	CASSQGWASGGYDEQYF	TGTGCCAGCAGCCAAGGATGGGCTAGCGGGGGGTACGACGAGCAGTACTTC
NA	TRBD1	TRBJ1-4	TRBV3-1/TRBV3-2	CASSPTGTGGGKLFF	TGTGCCAGCAGCCCTACCGGGACAGGAGGCGGGAAACTGTTTTTT
NA	TRBD1	TRBJ1-6	TRBV4-2	CASSQKTGNNSPLHF	TGTGCCAGCAGCCAGAAGACAGGGAATAATTCACCCCTCCACTTT
NA	TRBD2	TRBJ2-7	TRBV7-9	CASSAARGSTYEQYF	TGTGCCAGCAGCGCAGCGCGGGGGTCCACCTACGAGCAGTACTTC
NA	TRBD1	TRBJ1-4	TRBV5-1	CASSSGQINEKLFF	TGCGCCAGCAGCTCGGGACAGATTAATGAAAAACTGTTTTTT
NA	TRBD1	TRBJ2-5	TRBV27	CASSFRDRAQETQYF	TGTGCCAGCAGTTTTAGGGACAGGGCTCAAGAGACCCAGTACTTC
NA	TRBD1	TRBJ1-2	TRBV3-1/TRBV3-2	CASSSQGGYGYTF	TGTGCCAGCAGCTCACAGGGGGGGTATGGCTACACCTTC
NA	TRBD2	TRBJ2-1	TRBV27	CASSSGGGAYNEQFF	TGTGCCAGCAGTTCAGGCGGGGGGGCCTACAATGAGCAGTTCTTC
NA	TRBD2	TRBJ2-1	TRBV5-4	CASSPDSGGPYNEQFF	TGTGCCAGCAGCCCCGATAGCGGGGGCCCCTACAATGAGCAGTTCTTC
NA	NA	TRBJ1-1	TRBV6-6	CASSPVLWLAGVNTEAFF	TGTGCCAGCAGTCCTGTACTATGGCTGGCCGGGGTCAACACTGAAGCTTTCTTT
once	TRBD1	TRBJ1-1	TRBV3-1/TRBV3-2	CASSQTGGPGAFF	TGTGCCAGCAGCCAAACAGGGGGCCCCGGTGCTTTCTTT
NA	TRBD2	TRBJ2-1	TRBV7-2	CASSQAIAGGIFNEQFF	TGTGCCAGCAGTCAAGCCATAGCGGGGGGGATTTTCAATGAGCAGTTCTTC
NA	TRBD2	TRBJ2-2	TRBV6-2/TRBV6-3	CASSYSRSGGVTGELFF	TGTGCCAGCAGTTACTCGAGGAGCGGGGGGGTCACCGGGGAGCTGTTTTTT
NA	TRBD2	TRBJ2-1	TRBV5-1	CASSTMGLAGASNYNEQFF	TGCGCCAGCAGTACGATGGGACTAGCGGGGGCCTCCAACTACAATGAGCAGTTCTTC
few	NA	TRBJ1-1	TRBV2	CASSGDITEAFF	TGTGCCAGCAGTGGAGACATCACTGAAGCTTTCTTT
few	NA	TRBJ1-1	TRBV7-9	CASSADGVAFF	TGTGCCAGCAGCGCCGACGGAGTAGCTTTCTTT
NA	NA	TRBJ1-4	TRBV3-1/TRBV3-2	CASSQLRLNEKLFF	TGTGCCAGCAGCCAACTTCGTCTAAATGAAAAACTGTTTTTT
NA	TRBD1	TRBJ1-2	TRBV27	CASSPRWSGGEDYGYTF	TGTGCCAGCAGTCCTCGCTGGTCAGGGGGCGAAGACTATGGCTACACCTTC
NA	TRBD1	TRBJ1-1	TRBV10-1	CASSPGQEKAFF	TGCGCCAGCTCGCCCGGACAGGAAAAAGCTTTCTTT
NA	NA	TRBJ2-3	TRBV29-1	CSVDEQFYTQYF	TGCAGCGTTGATGAACAGTTTTATACGCAGTATTTT
NA	TRBD1	TRBJ1-1	TRBV12-3/TRBV12-4	CASSPRQGTEAFF	TGTGCCAGCAGTCCTAGACAGGGAACTGAAGCTTTCTTT
NA	NA	TRBJ2-5	TRBV18	CASSPRRGRGMQETQYF	TGTGCCAGCTCACCTAGACGTGGCAGGGGCATGCAAGAGACCCAGTACTTC
once	TRBD2	TRBJ2-3	TRBV6-2/TRBV6-3	CASSYLAGGPTQDTQYF	TGTGCCAGCAGTTACCTAGCGGGGGGTCCTACACAAGATACGCAGTATTTT
many	NA	TRBJ2-7	TRBV9	CASSVGTTYEQYF	TGTGCCAGCAGCGTAGGTACTACCTACGAGCAGTACTTC
NA	TRBD1	TRBJ1-4	TRBV19	CASSSLGQGGEKLFF	TGTGCCAGTAGTAGCCTGGGACAGGGAGGAGAAAAACTGTTTTTT
NA	NA	TRBJ2-6	TRBV6-5	CASSYRGSRGANVLTF	TGTGCCAGCAGTTACCGGGGGTCCCGTGGGGCCAACGTCCTGACTTTC
NA	NA	TRBJ1-1	TRBV6-5	CASSYSNRGNTEAFF	TGTGCCAGCAGTTACTCGAATCGGGGGAACACTGAAGCTTTCTTT
NA	NA	TRBJ1-2	TRBV19	CASRREDPGEGYGYTF	TGTGCCAGTAGGAGAGAGGACCCGGGGGAGGGCTATGGCTACACCTTC
NA	NA	TRBJ2-2	TRBV7-8	CASSNRRTTNTGELFF	TGTGCCAGCAGCAACCGCCGGACTACGAACACCGGGGAGCTGTTTTTT
NA	TRBD1	TRBJ1-2	TRBV7-2	CASSLQGAGYTF	TGTGCCAGCAGCTTACAGGGGGCAGGCTACACCTTC
NA	TRBD2	TRBJ2-5	TRBV5-4	CASSVGLAGGSEETQYF	TGTGCCAGCAGCGTGGGACTAGCGGGGGGATCAGAAGAGACCCAGTACTTC
NA	TRBD2	TRBJ2-7	TRBV2	CASSEGMRGLTSYEQYF	TGTGCCAGCAGTGAAGGTATGCGGGGGTTGACGTCCTACGAGCAGTACTTC
NA	NA	TRBJ2-1	TRBV30	CAWSVHREQFF	TGTGCCTGGAGTGTACATCGTGAGCAGTTCTTC